These 24 T cell receptor beta chains came from one sample sequenced in a study of shared clonotypes between healthy human individuals. This table comes from immunoSEQ multiplex PCR, and its TCRdb copy is limited to in-frame clones, with some not included. The sample shows 490,000 or so clones, about 80% of them seen only once. The sample comprised PBMCs. The receptors come from a woman aged 40 to 50 in good health. Some clones in this sample may be carry-over from other donors' samples.

The chain combines TRBV28 with TRBJ2-3, with TRBD1 identical over 8 bases. V was pared by 6 bases and J by 4 bases, with 12 bases of the junction left unmatched. The V gene's germline CDR1 is MDHEN and CDR2 SYDVKM. This CDR3 has 16 amino acids. CDR3: CASRPTGALPPDTQYF. DNA for the CDR3: TGTGCCAGCAGACCGACAGGGGCTCTACCGCCAGATACGCAGTATTTT.

J is TRBJ2-5 and V is TRBV19, with 8 positions matching TRBD1. CDR1 is LNHDA, CDR2 SQIVND, per germline (reference sequence). Losses at the gene ends were 3 bases for V and 5 bases for J; bases not matched to a gene: 5. CDR3 length: 14 residues. The chain's CDR3 is CASSIPGGHETQYF. In nucleotides, the CDR3 is TGTGCCAGTAGTATTCCAGGGGGCCACGAGACCCAGTACTTC.

The chain joins TRBV7-3 to TRBJ2-1; 9 bases are a match to TRBD1. Germline CDR1 is SGHTA and CDR2 is FQGTGA. V gave up 5 bases and J gave up 8 bases; unmatched junction bases: 4. The CDR3 length is 13 residues. The CDR3 spells CASSGDRDYEQFF. CDR3 coding DNA: TGTGCCAGCAGCGGGGACAGGGACTATGAGCAGTTCTTC.

This sequence joins TRBV27 and TRBJ2-1; 7 bases match TRBD1. CDR3 length equals 15 residues. From germline, CDR1 is MNHEY and CDR2 SMNVEV (reference sequence). V shed 6 bases and J 6 bases; nucleotides not matched to a gene: 11. Here the CDR3 DNA reads TGTGCCAGCAGACCTAGACAGGGTGGGGCCAATGAGCAGTTCTTC. Its protein product is CASRPRQGGANEQFF.

As regards this clone: This sample includes further DNA sequences coding for the same CDR3. This chain connects TRBV19 to TRBJ1-1; D possibly corresponds to TRBD1 (6 bases). The CDR3 is 13 residues long. V was trimmed by 0 bases and J by 4 bases, leaving 6 bases between them. Germline V lookup: CDR1 LNHDA, CDR2 SQIVND (reference sequence). The CDR3 region is CASSIDRGTEAFF. The CDR3 DNA sequence: TGTGCCAGTAGTATAGACAGGGGCACTGAAGCTTTCTTT.

This clone occurred a few times. The J gene is TRBJ2-6, the V gene TRBV19; perhaps TRBD1 as D (6 bases). The germline CDR1 and CDR2 sequences are LNHDA and SQIVND (reference sequence). Trimming left V 6 bases short and J 7 bases short, with 25 bases between. The CDR3 sequence is 18 residues long. In nucleotides, the CDR3 is TGTGCCAGTAGAATGCTCAGGGGTGGGGCCCCCTCTGCCAACGTCCTGACTTTC. It is translated as CASRMLRGGAPSANVLTF.

The rearrangement joins TRBV7-9 to TRBJ1-1, with a possible D match to TRBD1 (5 bases). Trimming took 5 bases from V and 3 from J, leaving 13 bases between them. This CDR3 region has 14 residues. Germline V gives CDR1 SEHNR, CDR2 FQNEAQ (reference sequence). The CDR3, as DNA: TGTGCCAGCAGCCACGGGGGGGAGGACACTGAAGCTTTCTTT. It is translated as CASSHGGEDTEAFF.

Notes on this clone: This CDR3 is also generated by other DNA sequences in the sample. This rearrangement joins TRBV18 to TRBJ2-7; D remains ambiguous. The germline V gene encodes CDR1 KGHSH and CDR2 LQKENI. The CDR3 loop spans 13 amino acids. V lost 3 bases, J lost 1 base, and 7 bases lay in between. The CDR3 DNA is TGTGCCAGCTCACCCCTAACATCCTACGAGCAGTACTTC. Its protein is CASSPLTSYEQYF.

The rearrangement uses TRBV5-1 and TRBJ2-7; D gene uncertain. V lost 4 bases to trimming and J lost 1 base, with 12 bases between them. CDR1 is SGHRS, CDR2 YFSETQ, per germline. The CDR3 has 14 residues. The CDR3 reads CASSLRSNSYEQYF. CDR3 bases: TGCGCCAGCAGCCTACGGAGCAATTCCTACGAGCAGTACTTC.

The rearrangement joins TRBV7-9 to TRBJ2-5; no reliable D call. This CDR3 is 11 amino acids long. Trimming took 5 bases from V and 7 from J, leaving 8 bases between them. CDR1 SEHNR and CDR2 FQNEAQ come from the germline V gene (reference sequence). The CDR3 region is CASSAVGTQYF. CDR3 DNA sequence: TGTGCCAGCAGCGCAGTGGGGACCCAGTACTTC.

V is TRBV5-1 and J is TRBJ1-1, with D perhaps TRBD1 (5 bases). This CDR3 spans 14 amino acids. CDR1 and CDR2 (germline): SGHRS, YFSETQ. Trimming pared 2 bases from V and 1 base from J, leaving 9 bases between. In DNA, the CDR3 is TGCGCCAGCAGCTTAGGGGCCCAGAACACTGAAGCTTTCTTT. Translated, it gives CASSLGAQNTEAFF.

The rearrangement joins TRBV27 to TRBJ2-7; 12 bases map to TRBD2. V was clipped by 6 bases and J by 0 bases; unmatched bases: 12. The CDR3 length is 18 residues. Germline-derived CDR1 and CDR2 are MNHEY and SMNVEV (reference sequence). CDR3 sequence: CASSPHPRLAGVSYEQYF. The CDR3 nucleotides are TGTGCCAGCAGCCCTCACCCCAGACTAGCGGGGGTCTCCTACGAGCAGTACTTC.

The chain uses TRBV4-1 and TRBJ2-3; D is perhaps TRBD1 or TRBD2 (5 bases each). Germline V gene lookup returns CDR1 MGHRA and CDR2 YSYEKL. Trimming shortened V by 6 bases and J by 8 bases, and 21 bases separated the two germline ends. This CDR3 spans 15 amino acids. The CDR3 reads CASRLGLAPQGTQYF. The DNA of the CDR3 is TGCGCCAGCAGACTCGGACTGGCCCCGCAGGGTACGCAGTATTTT.

V usage is TRBV7-8 and J usage is TRBJ2-7; maybe TRBD1 (6 bases). Between the trimmed V and J ends, which lost 5 bases and 9 bases, there was a span of 14 bases. The germline V gene encodes CDR1 SGHVS and CDR2 FQNEAQ. This CDR3 comprises 12 residues. CDR3 region: CASSPNRAAQYF. The CDR3 DNA is TGTGCCAGCAGCCCGAACAGGGCAGCGCAGTACTTC. Using reference TRBV7-8 and TRBJ2-7 for the parts outside the CDR3, the full variable domain is GAGVSQSPRYKVAKRGQDVALRCDPISGHVSLFWYQQALGQGPEFLTYFQNEAQLDKSGLPSDRFFAERPEGSVSTLKIQRTQQEDSAVYLCASSPNRAAQYFGPGTRLTVT.

The gene calls are TRBV7-3 and TRBJ2-3, with 7 positions matching TRBD2. The CDR3 contains 14 residues. V gave up 8 bases and J gave up 0 bases; unmatched junction bases: 5. Germline loops: CDR1 SGHTA, CDR2 FQGTGA. CDR3 region: CASASGESTDTQYF. The CDR3 coding sequence is TGTGCCAGCGCGAGCGGGGAAAGCACAGATACGCAGTATTTT.

This clone was counted only a few times. This sequence joins TRBV11-3 and TRBJ2-1; D is possibly TRBD2 (6 bases). The CDR3 has 16 residues. Germline V gene lookup returns CDR1 SGHNT and CDR2 YENEEA. Trimming took off 5 bases at V and 7 bases at J, with 21 bases between the two ends. The CDR3 loop reads CASSPIGGAVQNEQFF. The CDR3 DNA sequence: TGTGCCAGCAGCCCGATCGGAGGGGCCGTCCAGAATGAGCAGTTCTTC.

This chain connects TRBV5-1 to TRBJ2-3, with 8 bases matching TRBD1. Germline CDR1 and CDR2: SGHRS and YFSETQ. The CDR3 has 15 residues. The trim removed 0 bases at V and 1 base at J, leaving 1 base unmatched. In DNA form, the CDR3 reads TGCGCCAGCAGCTTGGAGGGACAGGGCACAGATACGCAGTATTTT. Its protein product is CASSLEGQGTDTQYF.

The chain uses TRBV29-1 and TRBJ2-1; D assignment may be TRBD1 or TRBD2 (5 bases each). Trimming pared 7 bases from V and 4 bases from J, leaving 17 bases between. This CDR3 has 14 residues. CDR1 is SQVTM, CDR2 ANQGSEA, per germline. CDR3 sequence: CSAGKRGSYNEQFF. The CDR3 nucleotides are TGCAGCGCGGGTAAGAGGGGCTCGTACAATGAGCAGTTCTTC.

This clone was observed a few times. Within the sample, other DNA sequences also encode this same CDR3. The chain carries TRBV27 and TRBJ2-7; D is uncertain. Between the trimmed V and J ends, which lost 3 bases and 4 bases, there was a span of 10 bases. The CDR3 spans 13 residues. The germline V gene has CDR1 MNHEY and CDR2 SMNVEV (reference sequence). The DNA of the CDR3 is TGTGCCAGCAGTTTGGGCAGTACTTACGAGCAGTACTTC. Protein: CASSLGSTYEQYF.

Note on this clone: Within the sample, other DNA sequences also encode this same CDR3. This rearrangement joins TRBV30 to TRBJ2-7; no reliable D call. The V end lost 2 bases, the J end lost 2 bases, and 4 bases lay between the germline ends. The germline gives CDR1 GTSNPN, CDR2 SVGIG (reference sequence). The CDR3 length is 11 residues. The CDR3: CAWSSAYEQYF. In DNA, the CDR3 is TGTGCCTGGAGTTCCGCCTACGAGCAGTACTTC.

The chain links TRBV18 to TRBJ2-2, with TRBD1 matching 11 bases. The germline V gene encodes CDR1 KGHSH and CDR2 LQKENI. The length of the CDR3 is 15 residues. After removal of 4 bases from V and 5 bases from J, the junction contained 3 bases not matched to a gene. The CDR3 sequence is CASSLDRGRTGELFF. DNA of the CDR3: TGTGCCAGCTCACTGGACAGGGGGCGGACCGGGGAGCTGTTTTTT.

J is TRBJ2-3 and V is TRBV21-1; the table gives TRBD2 as D, unverified against the DNA. TRBV21-1 is classified as a pseudogene. This CDR3 is built from 12 residues. The chain's CDR3 is CASSKYPDTQYF. CDR3 coding DNA: TGTGCCAGCAGCAAGTATCCAGATACGCAGTATTTT.

This clone was observed a handful of times. The J gene is TRBJ1-1, the V gene TRBV7-9; D might be TRBD1 (5 bases). V was cut by 5 bases and J by 5 bases, with 18 bases left in between. This CDR3 has 15 residues. The germline CDR1 and CDR2 sequences are SEHNR and FQNEAQ (reference sequence). This CDR3 is CASSPPSQGRTEAFF. The CDR3 DNA follows: TGTGCCAGCAGCCCCCCGTCTCAGGGAAGGACTGAAGCTTTCTTT. Based on the CDR3 plus reference TRBV7-9 and TRBJ1-1, the full variable domain is DTGVSQNPRHKITKRGQNVTFRCDPISEHNRLYWYRQTLGQGPEFLTYFQNEAQLEKSRLLSDRFSAERPKGSFSTLEIQRTEQGDSAMYLCASSPPSQGRTEAFFGQGTRLTVV.

This chain links TRBV15 with TRBJ2-1; maybe TRBD2 (5 bases). Trimming took off 3 bases at V and 6 bases at J, with 15 bases between the two ends. CDR3 length: 15 residues. The germline V gene encodes CDR1 LNHNV and CDR2 YYDKDF (reference sequence). CDR3 region: CATSSALGRGNEQFF. The CDR3 DNA reads as TGTGCCACCAGCAGTGCGCTAGGGAGAGGCAATGAGCAGTTCTTC.